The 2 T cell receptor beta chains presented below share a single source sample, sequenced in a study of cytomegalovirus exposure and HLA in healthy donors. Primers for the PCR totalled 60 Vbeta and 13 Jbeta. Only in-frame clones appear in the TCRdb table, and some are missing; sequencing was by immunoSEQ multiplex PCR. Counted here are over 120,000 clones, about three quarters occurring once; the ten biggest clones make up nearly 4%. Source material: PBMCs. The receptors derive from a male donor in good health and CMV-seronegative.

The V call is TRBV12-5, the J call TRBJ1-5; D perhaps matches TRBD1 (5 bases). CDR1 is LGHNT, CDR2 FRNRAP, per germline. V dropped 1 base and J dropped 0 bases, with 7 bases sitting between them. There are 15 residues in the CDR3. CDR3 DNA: TGTGCTAGTGGTTTGGGACAGCTTAGCAATCAGCCCCAGCATTTT. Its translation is CASGLGQLSNQPQHF. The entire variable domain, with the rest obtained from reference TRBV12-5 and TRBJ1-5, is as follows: DARVTQTPRHKVTEMGQEVTMRCQPILGHNTVFWYRQTMMQGLELLAYFRNRAPLDDSGMPKDRFSAEMPDATLATLKIQPSEPRDSAVYFCASGLGQLSNQPQHFGDGTRLSIL.

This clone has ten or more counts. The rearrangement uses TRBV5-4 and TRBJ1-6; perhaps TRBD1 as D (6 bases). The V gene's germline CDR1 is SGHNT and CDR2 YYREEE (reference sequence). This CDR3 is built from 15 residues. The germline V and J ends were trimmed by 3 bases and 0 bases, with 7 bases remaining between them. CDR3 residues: CASSSDSSYNSPLHF. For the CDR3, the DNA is TGTGCCAGCAGCTCGGACAGCTCCTATAATTCACCCCTCCACTTT.